Listed here are 6 T cell receptor beta chains from one sample, sequenced in a study of OX40 agonist ivuxolimab in advanced cancers. TCRdb's copy holds only in-frame clones and misses some; the assay was immunoSEQ multiplex PCR. The repertoire holds about 80,000 clones, with around nine tenths as singletons. Sequenced here: CD4+ or CD8+ T cells sorted from blood, sampled in a trial of the OX40 agonist ivuxolimab. These TCRs come from an adult with an advanced solid tumor such as melanoma, head and neck, liver or kidney cancer.

The chain carries TRBV18 and TRBJ2-7; no clear D gene. Germline values: CDR1 KGHSH, CDR2 LQKENI. The V end lost 8 bases, the J end lost 0 bases, and 14 bases lay between the germline ends. This CDR3 region has 14 residues. CDR3 sequence: CASTFRGPSYEQYF. DNA of the CDR3: TGTGCCAGCACATTTCGCGGTCCCTCCTACGAGCAGTACTTC.

This chain links TRBV5-1 with TRBJ2-3, with 10 bases aligning to TRBD2. This CDR3 region has 16 residues. Germline V gene data show CDR1 as SGHRS and CDR2 as YFSETQ. V lost 0 bases to trimming and J lost 4 bases; unmatched junction nucleotides: 5. CDR3: CASSLEPSGSPDTQYF. For the CDR3, the DNA is TGCGCCAGCAGCTTGGAGCCTAGCGGGAGCCCAGATACGCAGTATTTT.

This clone has only one observation. The V gene is TRBV7-8, the J gene TRBJ2-5; D call uncertain. The CDR3 covers 11 residues. V was shortened by 5 bases and J by 5 bases, with 6 bases between the two germline ends. Germline CDR1 is SGHVS and CDR2 is FQNEAQ. The CDR3: CASSPTETQYF. DNA for the CDR3: TGTGCCAGCAGCCCAACGGAGACCCAGTACTTC. The full variable domain, with the rest looked up from reference TRBV7-8 and TRBJ2-5, is GAGVSQSPRYKVAKRGQDVALRCDPISGHVSLFWYQQALGQGPEFLTYFQNEAQLDKSGLPSDRFFAERPEGSVSTLKIQRTQQEDSAVYLCASSPTETQYFGPGTRLLVL.

The gene calls are TRBV6-5 and TRBJ2-2; D is possibly TRBD1 (6 bases). The CDR3 spans 15 residues. V lost 5 bases to trimming and J lost 1 base, with 11 bases between them. Germline V lookup: CDR1 MNHEY, CDR2 SVGAGI. The CDR3 bases are TGTGCCAGCAGTCCTCAGGGGCGGAACACCGGGGAGCTGTTTTTT. Amino acids: CASSPQGRNTGELFF.

The V gene is TRBV6-1, the J gene TRBJ1-1; D unresolved. This CDR3 has 13 amino acids. CDR1 is MNHNS and CDR2 is SASEGT in the germline V gene. The V gene lost 2 bases and the J gene lost 3 bases, with 7 bases spanning the gap. In DNA form, the CDR3 reads TGTGCCAGCAGTGAACAGAGCTACACTGAAGCTTTCTTT. Its translation is CASSEQSYTEAFF.

This chain uses TRBV28 with TRBJ2-1, with no clear D. Trimming took off 2 bases at V and 15 bases at J, with 11 bases between the two ends. Germline V gene lookup returns CDR1 MDHEN and CDR2 SYDVKM. The length of the CDR3 is 11 residues. The CDR3 spells CASSLRIRLFF. In DNA, the CDR3 is TGTGCCAGCAGTTTAAGGATAAGGCTGTTCTTC.